Listed below are T cell receptor beta chains from one sample, sequenced in a study of molecular identifiers for immune sequencing clone quantification. TCRdb called the PCR reads again in MiXCR, with one record for every CDR3 protein. This sample yields some 680,000 distinct CDR3 sequences, of which about 25% are seen a single time; roughly 0.83% belongs to the top ten. Sequencing input: naive CD8+ T cells from blood, with Jurkat cell RNA spiked in. These receptors were obtained from a human donor in good health. Some libraries in this study had Jurkat cell RNA spiked in. CDR3s include the opening cysteine and the closing phenylalanine or tryptophan. D genes are given only for firm matches. A clone size is listed for some rows: how often the clone was seen (once, few, many), or a class if it is expanded.

v_gene,d_gene,j_gene,abundance,CDR3aa,CDR3nt
TRBV30,.,TRBJ1-1,few,CAWSPDRHTEAFF,TGTGCCTGGAGTCCGGACCGGCACACTGAAGCTTTCTTT
TRBV12-3/TRBV12-4,.,TRBJ1-1,many,CASSRDHTEAFF,TGTGCCAGCAGCAGGGACCACACTGAAGCTTTCTTT
TRBV4-2,TRBD1,TRBJ1-5,many,CASSPTMGQVNQPQHF,TGTGCCAGCAGCCCCACGATGGGACAGGTCAATCAGCCCCAGCATTTT
TRBV29-1,.,TRBJ2-7,.,CSVEDLGIPYEQYF,TGCAGCGTTGAAGATCTAGGTATACCCTACGAGCAGTACTTC
TRBV4-1,TRBD2,TRBJ2-5,.,CASSQTSEKETQYF,TGCGCCAGCAGCCAGACTAGCGAGAAAGAGACCCAGTACTTC
TRBV29-1,.,TRBJ2-5,many,CSAEGETQYF,TGCAGCGCTGAGGGAGAGACCCAGTACTTC
TRBV27,.,TRBJ2-7,few,CASSLPRAGEQYF,TGTGCCAGCAGTTTACCGCGCGCCGGCGAGCAGTACTTC
TRBV13,.,TRBJ2-4,many,CASSLGPTGFPIQYF,TGTGCCAGCAGCTTAGGCCCTACAGGGTTCCCCATTCAGTACTTC
TRBV4-3,.,TRBJ1-3,many,CASSQDRVQSSSGNTIYF,TGCGCCAGCAGCCAAGACCGAGTCCAGTCGAGCTCTGGAAACACCATATATTTT
TRBV6-1,.,TRBJ1-5,many,CASIVSYNQPQHF,TGTGCCAGCATAGTGAGCTACAATCAGCCCCAGCATTTT
TRBV28,.,TRBJ1-1,once,CASCFRKVTEAFF,TGTGCCAGCTGTTTTAGGAAGGTTACTGAAGCTTTCTTT
TRBV25-1,TRBD1,TRBJ1-4,few,CASSDPGGGEKLFF,TGTGCCAGCAGTGACCCAGGGGGGGGGGAAAAACTGTTTTTT
TRBV18,.,TRBJ1-2,.,CASSPRTDLYGYTF,TGTGCCAGCTCACCAAGGACGGACTTGTATGGCTACACCTTC
TRBV12-3/TRBV12-4,.,TRBJ1-5,few,CASSTRAGYQPQHF,TGTGCCAGCAGTACAAGGGCAGGCTATCAGCCCCAGCATTTT
TRBV4-3,TRBD1,TRBJ2-6,many,CASSHSQTGAGANVLTF,TGCGCCAGCAGCCACTCCCAGACAGGGGCTGGGGCCAACGTCCTGACTTTC
TRBV19,TRBD2,TRBJ2-5,.,CASRGWAGAQETQYF,TGTGCCAGTAGGGGATGGGCGGGAGCCCAAGAGACCCAGTACTTC
TRBV5-4,TRBD2,TRBJ2-5,many,CASSEGLAEETQYF,TGTGCCAGCAGCGAAGGACTAGCGGAAGAGACCCAGTACTTC